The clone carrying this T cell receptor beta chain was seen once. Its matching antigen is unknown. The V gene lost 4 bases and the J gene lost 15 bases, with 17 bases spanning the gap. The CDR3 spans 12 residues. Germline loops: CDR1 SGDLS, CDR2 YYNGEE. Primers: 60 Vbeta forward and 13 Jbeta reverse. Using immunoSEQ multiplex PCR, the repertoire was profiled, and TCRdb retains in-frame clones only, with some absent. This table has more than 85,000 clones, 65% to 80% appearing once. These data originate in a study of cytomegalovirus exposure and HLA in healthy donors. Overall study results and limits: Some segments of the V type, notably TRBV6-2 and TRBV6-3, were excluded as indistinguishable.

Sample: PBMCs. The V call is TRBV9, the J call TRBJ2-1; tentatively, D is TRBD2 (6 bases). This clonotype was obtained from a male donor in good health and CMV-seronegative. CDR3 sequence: CASSPGAGPPFF. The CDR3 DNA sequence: TGTGCCAGCAGCCCCGGGGCGGGACCCCCGTTCTTC.